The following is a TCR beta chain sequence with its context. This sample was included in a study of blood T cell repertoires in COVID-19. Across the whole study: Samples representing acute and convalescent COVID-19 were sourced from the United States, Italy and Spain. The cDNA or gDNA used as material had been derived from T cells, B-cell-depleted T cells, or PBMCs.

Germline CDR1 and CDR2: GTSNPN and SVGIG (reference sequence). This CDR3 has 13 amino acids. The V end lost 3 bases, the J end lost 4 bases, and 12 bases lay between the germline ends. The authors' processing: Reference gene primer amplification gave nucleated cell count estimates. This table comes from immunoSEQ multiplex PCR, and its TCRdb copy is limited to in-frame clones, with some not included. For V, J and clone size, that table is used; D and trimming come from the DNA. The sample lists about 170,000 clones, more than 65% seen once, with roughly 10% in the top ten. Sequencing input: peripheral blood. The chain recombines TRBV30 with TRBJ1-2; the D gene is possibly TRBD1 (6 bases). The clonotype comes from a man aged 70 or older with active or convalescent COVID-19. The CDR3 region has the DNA TGTGCCTGGAGCCCCGGACAGCCCTATGGCTACACCTTC. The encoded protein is CAWSPGQPYGYTF. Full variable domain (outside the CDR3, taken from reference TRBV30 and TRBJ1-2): SQTIHQWPATLVQPVGSPLSLECTVEGTSNPNLYWYRQAAGRGLQLLFYSVGIGQISSEVPQNLSASRPQDRQFILSSKKLLLSDSGFYLCAWSPGQPYGYTFGSGTRLTVV.